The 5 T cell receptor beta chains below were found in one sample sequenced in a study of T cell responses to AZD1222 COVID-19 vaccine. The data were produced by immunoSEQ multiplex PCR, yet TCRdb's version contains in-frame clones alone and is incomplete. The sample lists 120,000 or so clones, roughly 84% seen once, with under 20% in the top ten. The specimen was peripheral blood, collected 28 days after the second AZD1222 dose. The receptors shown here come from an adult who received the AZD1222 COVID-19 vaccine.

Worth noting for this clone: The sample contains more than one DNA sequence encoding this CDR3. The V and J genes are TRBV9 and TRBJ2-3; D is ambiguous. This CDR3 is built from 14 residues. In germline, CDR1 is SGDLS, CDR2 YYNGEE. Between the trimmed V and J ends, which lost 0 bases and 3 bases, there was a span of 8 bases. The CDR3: CASSVEADTDTQYF. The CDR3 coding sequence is TGTGCCAGCAGCGTAGAAGCAGATACAGATACGCAGTATTTT.

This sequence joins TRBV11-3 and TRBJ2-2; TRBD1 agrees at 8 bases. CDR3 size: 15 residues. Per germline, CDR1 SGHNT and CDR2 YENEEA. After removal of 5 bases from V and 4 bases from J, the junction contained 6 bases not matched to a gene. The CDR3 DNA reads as TGTGCCAGCAGCCTCAGACAGGGGTCCACCGGGGAGCTGTTTTTT. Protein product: CASSLRQGSTGELFF.

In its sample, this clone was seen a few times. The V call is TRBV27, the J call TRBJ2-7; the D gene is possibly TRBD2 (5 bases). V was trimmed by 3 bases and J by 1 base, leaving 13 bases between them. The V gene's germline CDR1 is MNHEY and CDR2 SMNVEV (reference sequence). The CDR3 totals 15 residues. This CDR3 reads CASSFTGIGSYEQYF. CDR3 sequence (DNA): TGTGCCAGCAGTTTCACCGGGATCGGATCCTACGAGCAGTACTTC.

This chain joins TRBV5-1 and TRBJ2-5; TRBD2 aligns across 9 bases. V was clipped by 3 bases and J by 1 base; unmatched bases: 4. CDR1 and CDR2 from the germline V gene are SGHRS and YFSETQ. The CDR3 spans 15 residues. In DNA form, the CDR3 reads TGCGCCAGCAGCTGGTTAGCGGGGGCCCAAGAGACCCAGTACTTC. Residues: CASSWLAGAQETQYF.

The CDR3 protein is CASSLPGQTSYEQYF. The DNA for the CDR3 is TGTGCCAGCAGCCTACCGGGACAGACCTCCTACGAGCAGTACTTC. The chain uses TRBV5-8 and TRBJ2-7; 7 nucleotides align to TRBD1. The germline gives CDR1 SGHTS, CDR2 YDEGEE. Losses at the gene ends were 4 bases for V and 0 bases for J; bases not matched to a gene: 7. This CDR3 has 15 amino acids.